This T cell receptor (beta chain) was profiled in a study of blood T cell repertoires in COVID-19. For the study at large: The study drew acute and convalescent COVID-19 samples from the United States, Italy and Spain.

Per the authors' pipeline: The authors estimated nucleated cell counts from reference gene primer amplification. Some clones are missing from TCRdb's copy, which holds only in-frame ones; the method was immunoSEQ multiplex PCR. V and J calls and clone size are copied from that table; D and trimming were computed from the DNA. The data show approximately 300,000 clones, roughly 91% seen once. The germline gives CDR1 SGHRS, CDR2 YFSETQ. Trimming stripped 4 bases from V and 5 bases from J, with 20 bases between. This CDR3 region has 16 residues. Material: peripheral blood. This chain joins TRBV5-1 and TRBJ2-3, with D perhaps matching TRBD2 (6 bases). This sequence originates from a man in his thirties or forties with acute or convalescent COVID-19. The CDR3 here is CASSLPGLSVGDTQYF. The CDR3 DNA sequence: TGCGCCAGCAGCCTACCGGGACTTTCGGTGGGAGATACGCAGTATTTT.